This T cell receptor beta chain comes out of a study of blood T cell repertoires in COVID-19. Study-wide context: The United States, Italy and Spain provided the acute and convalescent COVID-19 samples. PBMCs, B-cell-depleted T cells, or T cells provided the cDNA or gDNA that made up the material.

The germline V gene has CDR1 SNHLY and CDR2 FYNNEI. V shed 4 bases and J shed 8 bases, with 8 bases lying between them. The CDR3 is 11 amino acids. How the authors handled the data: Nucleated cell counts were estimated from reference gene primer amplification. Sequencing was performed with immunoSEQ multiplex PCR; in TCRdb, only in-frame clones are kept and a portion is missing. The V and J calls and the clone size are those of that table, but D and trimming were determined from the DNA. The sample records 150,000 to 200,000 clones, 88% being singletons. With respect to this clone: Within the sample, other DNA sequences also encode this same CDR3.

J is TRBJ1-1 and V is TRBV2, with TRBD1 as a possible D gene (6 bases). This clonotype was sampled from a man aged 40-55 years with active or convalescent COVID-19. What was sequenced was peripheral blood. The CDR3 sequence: CASSGTAEAFF. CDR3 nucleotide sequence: TGTGCCAGCAGTGGGACAGCCGAAGCTTTCTTT.